The 8 T cell receptor beta chains below come from one sample, sequenced in a study of shared clonotypes between healthy human individuals. Here immunoSEQ multiplex PCR was the method, and the copy in TCRdb shows in-frame clones only, minus some. The sample holds about 990,000 clones; 75% to 85% are singletons and the top ten take roughly 0.55%. Source material: memory CD4+ T cells from PBMCs. Subset meaning: CD45RA-negative fraction. The source of these receptors is a man aged 18 to 29 in good health. Some clones in this sample may be carry-over from other donors' samples.

V gene TRBV6-5 combines with J gene TRBJ2-7; either TRBD1 or TRBD2 may supply D (6 bases each). CDR1 and CDR2 from the germline V gene are MNHEY and SVGAGI. The CDR3 has 11 residues. The V end lost 8 bases, the J end lost 7 bases, and 12 bases lay between the germline ends. Here the CDR3 DNA reads TGTGCCAGCTGGCAAGGGGGGGAGCAGTACTTC. Translation gives CASWQGGEQYF.

The gene calls are TRBV18 and TRBJ2-1, with a weak D call TRBD2 (5 bases). Trimming cost V 4 bases and J 4 bases, with 11 bases left between them. The germline V gene has CDR1 KGHSH and CDR2 LQKENI. The CDR3 is made up of 14 amino acids. The CDR3 DNA is TGTGCCAGCTCACGTGAAAGGACTTACAATGAGCAGTTCTTC. Translated, it gives CASSRERTYNEQFF.

The gene calls are TRBV5-1 and TRBJ2-5; 7 nucleotides match TRBD1. With V trimmed by 4 bases and J by 0 bases, 6 bases remained unmatched. This CDR3 contains 15 residues. The germline V gene has CDR1 SGHRS and CDR2 YFSETQ. The CDR3 coding sequence is TGCGCCAGCAGCCCACCGACAGGGAACCAAGAGACCCAGTACTTC. Protein: CASSPPTGNQETQYF.

This clone was seen a few times. Other DNA sequences within the sample encode an identical CDR3. This chain uses TRBV5-1 with TRBJ2-3; D not certain. Per germline, CDR1 SGHRS and CDR2 YFSETQ. The CDR3 has 13 residues. Trimming shortened V by 2 bases and J by 1 base, and 5 bases separated the two germline ends. CDR3: CASSFGGTDTQYF. The CDR3 region has the DNA TGCGCCAGCAGCTTTGGCGGCACAGATACGCAGTATTTT.

The chain recombines TRBV6-6 with TRBJ2-7; 8 bases match TRBD2. CDR3 length: 13 amino acids. In germline, CDR1 is MNHNY, CDR2 SVGAGI (reference sequence). J lost 1 base, V lost 7 bases, and 3 bases had no gene match. The CDR3: CASKVAGSYEQYF. In DNA form, the CDR3 reads TGTGCCAGCAAAGTAGCGGGGTCCTACGAGCAGTACTTC.

The chain links TRBV5-5 to TRBJ2-7; 10 bases line up with TRBD2. Germline loops: CDR1 SGHKS, CDR2 YYEKEE (reference sequence). This CDR3 is 16 amino acids long. With 4 bases clipped from V and 7 bases from J, the junction kept 14 bases outside the gene matches. The CDR3 loop reads CASSPEGLAGDREQYF. Here the CDR3 DNA reads TGTGCCAGCAGCCCTGAAGGGCTAGCGGGAGATCGGGAGCAGTACTTC.

The rearrangement joins TRBV30 to TRBJ2-1; possibly TRBD1 for D (5 bases). The V end lost 3 bases, the J end lost 4 bases, and 10 bases lay between the germline ends. Germline CDR1 GTSNPN, CDR2 SVGIG (reference sequence). The CDR3 consists of 13 residues. In DNA, the CDR3 is TGTGCCTGGAGCTTTGACAGTTACAATGAGCAGTTCTTC. Protein sequence: CAWSFDSYNEQFF. Variable domain in full (rest from reference TRBV30 and TRBJ2-1): SQTIHQWPATLVQPVGSPLSLECTVEGTSNPNLYWYRQAAGRGLQLLFYSVGIGQISSEVPQNLSASRPQDRQFILSSKKLLLSDSGFYLCAWSFDSYNEQFFGPGTRLTVL.

This rearrangement joins TRBV2 to TRBJ1-1; no clear D gene. There are 16 residues in the CDR3. Germline CDR1 and CDR2: SNHLY and FYNNEI. V lost 7 bases to trimming and J lost 0 bases, with 18 bases between them. As DNA, the CDR3 is TGTGCCAGCATTCGGGAGGGTAGGATATTGAACACTGAAGCTTTCTTT. It is translated as CASIREGRILNTEAFF.